A selection of T cell receptor beta chains follows, all from one sample in a study of shared clonotypes between healthy human individuals. Clones were read by immunoSEQ multiplex PCR, and TCRdb kept only the in-frame ones, dropping some. This table has about 1 million clones, about 76% appearing once. The sequencing sample was made of memory CD4+ T cells sorted from blood. The receptors were sampled from a man younger than 30 in good health. Both conserved end residues are part of each CDR3. D genes are given only for firm matches. Size values are once, few and many counts, or a class for expanded clones, and some rows have none.

length: 13
size: .
J: TRBJ2-2
V: TRBV6-1
D: .
DNA: TGTGCCAGCAGGCGGCCGTTCAGCGGGGAGCTGTTTTTT
CDR3: CASRRPFSGELFF

length: 16
size: .
J: TRBJ1-2
V: TRBV4-2
D: .
DNA: TGTGCCAGCAGCCAAGATTCCCGGGGTACCAACTATGGCTACACCTTC
CDR3: CASSQDSRGTNYGYTF

length: 13
size: .
J: TRBJ1-2
V: TRBV19
D: .
DNA: TGTGCCAGTGGCTCGGGAGCAAGTTGGGGCTACACCTTC
CDR3: CASGSGASWGYTF

length: 15
size: .
J: TRBJ1-3
V: TRBV7-9
D: .
DNA: TGTGCCAGCAGCTTAGATGGTATCTCTGGAAACACCATATATTTT
CDR3: CASSLDGISGNTIYF

length: 14
size: .
J: TRBJ2-6
V: TRBV11-2
D: .
DNA: TGTGCCAGCAGCCCCCGCTCTGGGGCCAACGTCCTGACTTTC
CDR3: CASSPRSGANVLTF

length: 14
size: .
J: TRBJ2-7
V: TRBV27
D: .
DNA: TGTGCCAGCAGGGTGGGACGCACAACCTACGAGCAGTACTTC
CDR3: CASRVGRTTYEQYF

length: 15
size: few
J: TRBJ1-6
V: TRBV11-1
D: .
DNA: TGTGCCAGCAGTCGCGAACCTCCATATAATTCACCCCTCCACTTT
CDR3: CASSREPPYNSPLHF

length: 10
size: .
J: TRBJ2-1
V: TRBV30
D: .
DNA: TGTGCCCTCTCTTACAATGAGCAGTTCTTC
CDR3: CALSYNEQFF

length: 15
size: .
J: TRBJ1-1
V: TRBV10-3
D: .
DNA: TGTGCCATCAGTAAATCCGGGACACTTAAAATTGAAGCTTTCTTT
CDR3: CAISKSGTLKIEAFF

length: 17
size: .
J: TRBJ2-2
V: TRBV14
D: .
DNA: TGTGCCAGCAGCCAAGATCTCCGCAGGGGATACACCGGGGAGCTGTTTTTT
CDR3: CASSQDLRRGYTGELFF

length: 15
size: .
J: TRBJ1-5
V: TRBV28
D: TRBD1
DNA: TGTGCCAGCGGGGGACTTACAGGGGGCGGACAGCCCCAGCATTTT
CDR3: CASGGLTGGGQPQHF

length: 15
size: few
J: TRBJ1-4
V: TRBV6-5
D: TRBD1
DNA: TGTGCCAGCAGTTACTCGGGACAGGGGGTCCAAAAACTGTTTTTT
CDR3: CASSYSGQGVQKLFF

length: 16
size: .
J: TRBJ2-2
V: TRBV2
D: .
DNA: TGTGCCAGCAGTTGGGGCACGGGAGCGAACACCGGGGAGCTGTTTTTT
CDR3: CASSWGTGANTGELFF